The T cell receptor (beta chain) under discussion was sequenced for a study of blood T cell repertoires in COVID-19. About the study: In each case, the material was cDNA or gDNA derived from T cells, B-cell-depleted T cells, or PBMCs.

The ends were cut back, 11 bases at V and 4 bases at J, with 14 bases in the middle. This CDR3 is built from 12 residues. Germline V gives CDR1 SNHLY, CDR2 FYNNEI. Original analysis: Reference gene primers were amplified, and this amplification served to estimate nucleated cell counts. Using immunoSEQ multiplex PCR, the repertoire was profiled, and TCRdb retains in-frame clones only, with some absent. The V and J calls and clone size are taken from that table; D and trimming were inferred from the DNA. The data contain roughly 190,000 clones, around 89% of them seen just once; the ten biggest clones take up 5.5% to 7%.

This TCR was recovered from a man aged 35 to 55 with active or convalescent COVID-19. V usage is TRBV2 and J usage is TRBJ1-1; no reliable D call. The specimen was peripheral blood. CDR3 DNA sequence: TGTGCCGGAGGAGCGAGTCTCACTGAAGCTTTCTTT. As protein: CAGGASLTEAFF.